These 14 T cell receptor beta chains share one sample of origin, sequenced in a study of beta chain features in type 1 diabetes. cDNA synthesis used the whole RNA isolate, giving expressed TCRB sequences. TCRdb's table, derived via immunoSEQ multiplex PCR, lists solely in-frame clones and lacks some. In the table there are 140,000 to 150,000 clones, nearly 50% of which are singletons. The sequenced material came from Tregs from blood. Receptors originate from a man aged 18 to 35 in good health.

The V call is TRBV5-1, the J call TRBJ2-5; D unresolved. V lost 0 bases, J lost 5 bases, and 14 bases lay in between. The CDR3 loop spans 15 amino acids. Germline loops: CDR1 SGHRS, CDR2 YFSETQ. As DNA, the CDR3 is TGCGCCAGCAGCTTGGCCTATGTGGCCGGGGAGACCCAGTACTTC. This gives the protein CASSLAYVAGETQYF.

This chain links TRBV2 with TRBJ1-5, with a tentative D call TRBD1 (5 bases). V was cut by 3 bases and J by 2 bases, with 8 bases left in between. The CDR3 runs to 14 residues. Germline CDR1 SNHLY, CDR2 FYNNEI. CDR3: CASSDRAGNQPQHF. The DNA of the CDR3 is TGTGCCAGCAGTGACAGGGCGGGCAATCAGCCCCAGCATTTT. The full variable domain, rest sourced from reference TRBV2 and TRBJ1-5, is EPEVTQTPSHQVTQMGQEVILRCVPISNHLYFYWYRQILGQKVEFLVSFYNNEISEKSEIFDDQFSVERPDGSNFTLKIRSTKLEDSAMYFCASSDRAGNQPQHFGDGTRLSIL.

CDR3 sequence: CASSRTLSSNTEAFF. Here the CDR3 DNA reads TGTGCCAGCAGTCGGACTCTCAGCTCCAACACTGAAGCTTTCTTT. The chain couples TRBV11-2 to TRBJ1-1; D call uncertain. Trimming took 6 bases from V and 2 from J, leaving 16 bases between them. Germline lookup yields CDR1 SGHAT and CDR2 FQNNGV. The CDR3 has 15 residues.

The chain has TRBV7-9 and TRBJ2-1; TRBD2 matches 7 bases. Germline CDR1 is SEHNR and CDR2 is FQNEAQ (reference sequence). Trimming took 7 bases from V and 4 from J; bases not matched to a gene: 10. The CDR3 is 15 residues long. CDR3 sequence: CASTFAGVGYNEQFF. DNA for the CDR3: TGTGCCAGCACCTTCGCGGGAGTTGGGTACAATGAGCAGTTCTTC. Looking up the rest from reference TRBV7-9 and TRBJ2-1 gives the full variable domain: DTGVSQNPRHKITKRGQNVTFRCDPISEHNRLYWYRQTLGQGPEFLTYFQNEAQLEKSRLLSDRFSAERPKGSFSTLEIQRTEQGDSAMYLCASTFAGVGYNEQFFGPGTRLTVL.

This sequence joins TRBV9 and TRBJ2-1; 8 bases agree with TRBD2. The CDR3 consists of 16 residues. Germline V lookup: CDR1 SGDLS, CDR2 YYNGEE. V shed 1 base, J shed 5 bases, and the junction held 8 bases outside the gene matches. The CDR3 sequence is CASSVLGGGLHNEQFF. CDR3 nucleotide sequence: TGTGCCAGCAGCGTACTCGGCGGGGGGTTACACAATGAGCAGTTCTTC. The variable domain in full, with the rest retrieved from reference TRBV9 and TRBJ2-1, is DSGVTQTPKHLITATGQRVTLRCSPRSGDLSVYWYQQSLDQGLQFLIQYYNGEERAKGNILERFSAQQFPDLHSELNLSSLELGDSALYFCASSVLGGGLHNEQFFGPGTRLTVL.

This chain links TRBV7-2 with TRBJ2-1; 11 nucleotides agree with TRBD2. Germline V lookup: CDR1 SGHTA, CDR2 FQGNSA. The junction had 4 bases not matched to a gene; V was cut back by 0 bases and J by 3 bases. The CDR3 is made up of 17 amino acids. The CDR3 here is CASSLAASGRLYNEQFF. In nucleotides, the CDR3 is TGTGCCAGCAGCTTAGCGGCTAGCGGGAGGCTCTACAATGAGCAGTTCTTC.

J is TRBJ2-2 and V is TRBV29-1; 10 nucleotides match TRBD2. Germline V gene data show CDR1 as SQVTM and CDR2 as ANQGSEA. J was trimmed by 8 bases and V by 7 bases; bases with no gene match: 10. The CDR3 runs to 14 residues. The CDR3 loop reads CSATQTSGMGELFF. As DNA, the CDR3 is TGCAGCGCCACTCAAACTAGCGGGATGGGGGAGCTGTTTTTT.

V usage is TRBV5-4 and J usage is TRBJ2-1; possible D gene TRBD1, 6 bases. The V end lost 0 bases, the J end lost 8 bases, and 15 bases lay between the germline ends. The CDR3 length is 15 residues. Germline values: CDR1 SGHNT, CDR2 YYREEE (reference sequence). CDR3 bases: TGTGCCAGCAGCTTGGGGGGGCGCTTCGTCCATGAGCAGTTCTTC. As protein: CASSLGGRFVHEQFF.

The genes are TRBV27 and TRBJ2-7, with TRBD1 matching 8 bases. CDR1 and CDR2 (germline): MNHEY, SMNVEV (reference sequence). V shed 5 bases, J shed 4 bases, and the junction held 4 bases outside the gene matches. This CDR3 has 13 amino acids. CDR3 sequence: CASSLRDRYEQYF. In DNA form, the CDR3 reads TGTGCCAGCAGTCTCCGGGACAGGTACGAGCAGTACTTC.

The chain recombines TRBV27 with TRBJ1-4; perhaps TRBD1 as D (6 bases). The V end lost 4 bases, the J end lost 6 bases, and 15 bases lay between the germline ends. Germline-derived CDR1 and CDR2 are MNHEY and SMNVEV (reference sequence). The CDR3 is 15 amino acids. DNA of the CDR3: TGTGCCAGCAGTTCTCAGGGGAAGGGGGATGAAAAACTGTTTTTT. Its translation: CASSSQGKGDEKLFF.

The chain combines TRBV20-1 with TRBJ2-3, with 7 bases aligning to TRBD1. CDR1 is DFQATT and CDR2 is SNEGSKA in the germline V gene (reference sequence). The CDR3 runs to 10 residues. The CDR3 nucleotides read TGCATTTTTCAGGGACAGACGCAGTATTTT. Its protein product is CIFQGQTQYF.

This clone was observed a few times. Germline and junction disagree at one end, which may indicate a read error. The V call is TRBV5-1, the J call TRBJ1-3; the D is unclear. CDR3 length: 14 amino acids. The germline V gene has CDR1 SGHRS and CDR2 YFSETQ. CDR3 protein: CASGLGLSGNTIYF. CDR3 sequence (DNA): TGCGCCAGCGGCTTGGGTCTCTCTGGAAACACCATATATTTT. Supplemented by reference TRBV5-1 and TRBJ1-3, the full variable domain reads KAGVTQTPRYLIKTRGQQVTLSCSPISGHRSVSWYQQTPGQGLQFLFEYFSETQRNKGNFPGRFSGRQFSNSRSEMNVSTLELGDSALYLCASGLGLSGNTIYFGEGSWLTVV.

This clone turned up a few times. CDR3 nucleotides: TGTGCCAGCAGCGACGCCACCGCGGGTTCTAATGAAAAACTGTTTTTT. It translates to CASSDATAGSNEKLFF. The chain links TRBV28 to TRBJ1-4; D ambiguous. V was cut by 6 bases and J by 3 bases, with 17 bases left in between. The CDR3 runs 16 residues. The V gene's germline CDR1 is MDHEN and CDR2 SYDVKM.

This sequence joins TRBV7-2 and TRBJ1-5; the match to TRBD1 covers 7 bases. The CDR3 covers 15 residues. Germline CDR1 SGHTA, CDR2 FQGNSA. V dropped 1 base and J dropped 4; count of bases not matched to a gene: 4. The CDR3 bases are TGTGCCAGCAGCTTAGAGACAGGGCTAAATCAGCCCCAGCATTTT. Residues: CASSLETGLNQPQHF.